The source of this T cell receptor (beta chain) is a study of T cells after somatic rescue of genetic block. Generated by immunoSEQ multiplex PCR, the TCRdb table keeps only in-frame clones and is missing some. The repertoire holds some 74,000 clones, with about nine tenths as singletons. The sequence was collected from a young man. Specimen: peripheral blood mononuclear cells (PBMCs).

The DNA for the CDR3 is TGTGCCTGGAGTGTACAGCGGGACACCATATATTTT. Amino acids: CAWSVQRDTIYF. This sequence joins TRBV30 and TRBJ1-3; D call uncertain. V lost 0 bases and J lost 8, with 8 bases in between. This CDR3 has 12 residues. Germline lookup yields CDR1 GTSNPN and CDR2 SVGIG (reference sequence).